The next 26 T cell receptor beta chains were all read from a single sample in a study of PD-1 blockade in classical Hodgkin lymphoma. Clones were sequenced by immunoSEQ multiplex PCR, and TCRdb holds only the in-frame ones, with some missing. The sample consists of about 31,000 clones, 65% to 85% of them appearing once. Time point described: cycle 4 day 1 (C4D1), after about 6 weeks of nivolumab. All the patients suffered relapse after autologous stem cell transplantation, and brentuximab vedotin exposure differed. The sample here was peripheral blood mononuclear cells (PBMCs), taken before the fourth cycle of nivolumab. These receptors originate from a human donor with classical Hodgkin lymphoma.

This sequence joins TRBV5-8 and TRBJ1-1; no clear D gene. The CDR3 is 15 residues long. V was cut by 4 bases and J by 5 bases, with 18 bases left in between. The germline V gene has CDR1 SGHTS and CDR2 YDEGEE. The CDR3 nucleotides read TGTGCCAGCAGCCCTCCAGGTGGCGCGCGGACTGAAGCTTTCTTT. As protein: CASSPPGGARTEAFF.

This rearrangement joins TRBV7-2 to TRBJ2-3, with D uncertain. There are 12 residues in the CDR3. Germline CDR1 and CDR2: SGHTA and FQGNSA. Trimming pared 5 bases from V and 0 bases from J, leaving 3 bases between. CDR3 residues: CASSLSTDTQYF. The CDR3 DNA reads TGTGCCAGCAGCCTCAGCACAGATACGCAGTATTTT.

In its sample, this clone ranks as medium-sized (0.01 to 0.1%). The rearrangement joins TRBV28 to TRBJ1-1, with D tentatively TRBD1 (6 bases). V dropped 5 bases and J dropped 3 bases, with 16 bases sitting between them. This CDR3 has 15 residues. The germline CDR1 and CDR2 sequences are MDHEN and SYDVKM. CDR3: CASSGTSTKYTEAFF. The CDR3 DNA sequence: TGTGCCAGCAGTGGGACATCCACCAAATACACTGAAGCTTTCTTT.

DNA of the CDR3: TGTGCCAGCAGCTCATCCGGGGGCACAGATACGCAGTATTTT. It is translated as CASSSSGGTDTQYF. V usage is TRBV7-3 and J usage is TRBJ2-3, with a tentative D call TRBD2 (5 bases). The CDR3 is 14 residues long. Between the trimmed V and J ends, which lost 4 bases and 1 base, there was a span of 9 bases. Germline assignment: CDR1 SGHTA and CDR2 FQGTGA.

This clone appeared once. V is TRBV18 and J is TRBJ2-5; 8 bases match TRBD2. The CDR3 spans 15 residues. V was clipped by 4 bases and J by 4 bases; unmatched bases: 8. Germline CDR1 reads KGHSH; CDR2 reads LQKENI. The CDR3 reads CASSLSPAGVETQYF. The CDR3 nucleotides are TGTGCCAGCTCACTAAGTCCAGCGGGAGTAGAGACCCAGTACTTC.

V usage is TRBV7-9 and J usage is TRBJ2-2, with 7 bases identical to TRBD1. There are 15 residues in the CDR3. The V gene end was trimmed by 5 bases and the J gene end by 5 bases; junction bases not matched to a gene: 8. Germline V gene data show CDR1 as SEHNR and CDR2 as FQNEAQ (reference sequence). CDR3 loop: CASSLQGSPTGELFF. The DNA of the CDR3 is TGTGCCAGCAGCCTACAGGGGTCCCCAACCGGGGAGCTGTTTTTT.

The genes are TRBV6-6 and TRBJ1-2; D ambiguous. V lost 2 bases, J lost 8 bases, and 18 bases lay in between. This CDR3 is 15 amino acids long. CDR1 is MNHNY and CDR2 is SVGAGI in the germline V gene (reference sequence). The CDR3 spells CASSYPYSQAKGYTF. CDR3 coding DNA: TGTGCCAGCAGTTACCCCTATTCCCAGGCGAAGGGCTACACCTTC.

The chain is built from TRBV7-9 and TRBJ2-7, with D maybe TRBD1 (5 bases). Germline V CDR1 and CDR2: SEHNR, FQNEAQ (reference sequence). The CDR3 is 14 residues long. The V end lost 1 base, the J end lost 6 bases, and 13 bases lay between the germline ends. The CDR3 here is CASSLVAGPSEQYF. CDR3 sequence (DNA): TGTGCCAGCAGCTTAGTTGCAGGGCCATCCGAGCAGTACTTC. The complete variable domain, with remaining parts taken from reference TRBV7-9 and TRBJ2-7, reads DTGVSQNPRHKITKRGQNVTFRCDPISEHNRLYWYRQTLGQGPEFLTYFQNEAQLEKSRLLSDRFSAERPKGSFSTLEIQRTEQGDSAMYLCASSLVAGPSEQYFGPGTRLTVT.

The chain recombines TRBV5-8 with TRBJ1-5, with no clear D. Germline CDR1 is SGHTS and CDR2 is YDEGEE. CDR3 length equals 15 residues. V dropped 4 bases and J dropped 2 bases, with 13 bases sitting between them. CDR3 coding DNA: TGTGCCAGCAGCGTGGATCTTTGGGGCAATCAGCCCCAGCATTTT. The encoded protein is CASSVDLWGNQPQHF.

This clone was recorded a few times. The J gene is TRBJ1-2, the V gene TRBV5-6; the D is unclear. Trimming removed 5 bases from V and 6 bases from J, with 14 bases in between. The germline CDR1 and CDR2 sequences are SGHDT and YYEEEE. The CDR3 has 13 residues. The chain's CDR3 is CASSSFASNGYTF. The CDR3 DNA reads as TGTGCCAGCAGTTCGTTCGCTAGCAATGGCTACACCTTC.

CDR3 nucleotides: TGTGCCAGCTCACCACAAGGCGCAAAAAACACTGAAGCTTTCTTT. Translating gives CASSPQGAKNTEAFF. The chain is built from TRBV18 and TRBJ1-1; no clear D. The CDR3 has 15 residues. V was shortened by 1 base and J by 2 bases, with 11 bases between the two germline ends. The V gene's germline CDR1 is KGHSH and CDR2 LQKENI.

The chain combines TRBV10-3 with TRBJ2-5, with D uncertain. Germline CDR1 is ENHRY and CDR2 is SYGVKD. CDR3 length: 13 amino acids. The ends were cut back, 0 bases at V and 5 bases at J, with 7 bases in the middle. CDR3 loop: CAISESGFETQYF. The DNA of the CDR3 is TGTGCCATCAGTGAGTCGGGTTTCGAGACCCAGTACTTC.

The V and J genes are TRBV5-1 and TRBJ2-7; no firm D call. Trimming left V 0 bases short and J 5 bases short, with 6 bases between. The CDR3 extends over 12 amino acids. Germline CDR1 SGHRS, CDR2 YFSETQ. CDR3 bases: TGCGCCAGCAGCTTGGCCGGACACGAGCAGTACTTC. It specifies CASSLAGHEQYF.

The chain carries TRBV5-5 and TRBJ2-7; D remains unclear. Germline V gives CDR1 SGHKS, CDR2 YYEKEE (reference sequence). The V and J ends lost 1 base and 1 base respectively, with 6 bases between them. The CDR3 is made up of 13 amino acids. This CDR3 reads CASSLRVSYEQYF. In nucleotides, the CDR3 is TGTGCCAGCAGCTTGCGAGTTTCCTACGAGCAGTACTTC.

The V call is TRBV4-3, the J call TRBJ2-5; D gene uncertain. V gave up 0 bases and J gave up 2 bases, with 13 bases separating them. Germline assignment: CDR1 LGHNA and CDR2 YSLEER. The CDR3 extends over 16 amino acids. The CDR3 loop is CASSQDLAGRQETQYF. In DNA, the CDR3 is TGCGCCAGCAGCCAAGATTTGGCAGGAAGACAAGAGACCCAGTACTTC.

This sequence joins TRBV14 and TRBJ2-1; 10 positions match TRBD1. Germline V gene lookup returns CDR1 SGHDN and CDR2 FVKESK. The CDR3 covers 14 residues. Trimming took 8 bases from V and 1 from J; bases not matched to a gene: 2. In DNA form, the CDR3 reads TGTGCCAGCCGGGACAGGGGTTCCTACAATGAGCAGTTCTTC. It is translated as CASRDRGSYNEQFF.

The chain is built from TRBV7-2 and TRBJ1-2; 8 bases are shared with TRBD1. The CDR3 extends over 14 amino acids. With 1 base clipped from V and 8 bases from J, the junction kept 6 bases outside the gene matches. Germline V gene lookup returns CDR1 SGHTA and CDR2 FQGNSA. The CDR3 DNA is TGTGCCAGCAGCTTAGATCAGGGGGCGGGCGGCTACACCTTC. Amino acids: CASSLDQGAGGYTF.

This chain uses TRBV4-1 with TRBJ2-3, with 8 bases fitting TRBD2. The J segment lost 6 bases and the V segment lost 2 bases, leaving 13 bases of the junction unmatched. The V gene's germline CDR1 is MGHRA and CDR2 YSYEKL. The CDR3 is 17 residues long. The CDR3 DNA reads as TGCGCCAGCAGCCAAATTGGGCTAGCGGGCCGCGGGGATACGCAGTATTTT. Its translation: CASSQIGLAGRGDTQYF.

V is TRBV27 and J is TRBJ1-4, with D possibly TRBD1 on 6 matching bases. Trimming took 3 bases from V and 4 from J, leaving 12 bases between them. The CDR3 spans 15 residues. In germline, CDR1 is MNHEY, CDR2 SMNVEV (reference sequence). In nucleotides, the CDR3 is TGTGCCAGCAGTTTGTTAGGGGGGTTTAATGAAAAACTGTTTTTT. As protein: CASSLLGGFNEKLFF. The complete variable domain, with remaining parts taken from reference TRBV27 and TRBJ1-4, reads EAQVTQNPRYLITVTGKKLTVTCSQNMNHEYMSWYRQDPGLGLRQIYYSMNVEVTDKGDVPEGYKVSRKEKRNFPLILESPSPNQTSLYFCASSLLGGFNEKLFFGSGTQLSVL.

The chain carries TRBV4-2 and TRBJ2-2; 7 bases align to TRBD2. V was pared by 6 bases and J by 6 bases, with 7 bases of the junction left unmatched. This CDR3 is built from 14 residues. Germline V gene sequence: CDR1 LGHNA, CDR2 YNFKEQ. CDR3 sequence (DNA): TGTGCCAGCAGATTCGGGCGGGGGTCCGGGGAGCTGTTTTTT. Translation gives CASRFGRGSGELFF.

The V gene is TRBV28, the J gene TRBJ1-4, with TRBD1 identical over 9 bases. After removal of 9 bases from V and 6 bases from J, the junction contained 8 bases not matched to a gene. CDR1 and CDR2 from the germline V gene are MDHEN and SYDVKM. CDR3 length: 14 amino acids. CDR3 nucleotides: TGTGCCAGTTCTGACAGGGGGACAGATGAAAAACTGTTTTTT. Translated: CASSDRGTDEKLFF.

The chain combines TRBV7-2 with TRBJ2-5; D is unclear. This CDR3 is built from 13 residues. CDR1 SGHTA and CDR2 FQGNSA come from the germline V gene. Trimming stripped 4 bases from V and 5 bases from J, with 11 bases between. The CDR3 sequence: CASSSNWMETQYF. CDR3 DNA sequence: TGTGCCAGCAGCTCCAATTGGATGGAGACCCAGTACTTC.

The J gene is TRBJ2-2, the V gene TRBV2; D is unclear. Germline-derived CDR1 and CDR2 are SNHLY and FYNNEI. The CDR3 runs 14 residues. Trimming stripped 1 base from V and 0 bases from J, with 3 bases between. The CDR3 sequence: CASSEDANTGELFF. CDR3 coding DNA: TGTGCCAGCAGTGAAGACGCGAACACCGGGGAGCTGTTTTTT.

This rearrangement joins TRBV27 to TRBJ1-3; D is possibly TRBD1 (5 bases). This CDR3 contains 15 residues. V lost 3 bases, J lost 0 bases, and 9 bases lay in between. Looked up from germline, CDR1 is MNHEY and CDR2 is SMNVEV (reference sequence). CDR3 in amino acids: CASSLAGHSGNTIYF. Written as DNA, the CDR3 is TGTGCCAGCAGTTTGGCGGGGCACTCTGGAAACACCATATATTTT.

This clone was detected only once. The junction and the germline gene differ at one end; a read error may be behind it. Other DNA sequences within the sample encode an identical CDR3. The chain links TRBV13 to TRBJ1-5; TRBD1 agrees at 9 bases. From germline, CDR1 is PRHDT and CDR2 FYEKMQ (reference sequence). CDR3 length: 15 residues. The CDR3 nucleotides are TGTGCTAGCAGCAAAGGGACAGGGAGGAATCAGCCCCAGCATTTT. Protein product: CASSKGTGRNQPQHF.

The J gene is TRBJ1-3, the V gene TRBV18; TRBD1 agrees at 9 bases. The CDR3 consists of 14 residues. Per germline, CDR1 KGHSH and CDR2 LQKENI. With 4 bases clipped from V and 7 bases from J, the junction kept 5 bases outside the gene matches. CDR3 region: CASSRTGDKNTIYF. DNA for the CDR3: TGTGCCAGCTCACGGACAGGGGACAAGAACACCATATATTTT.